Sequencing of this TCR beta chain was carried out in a study of cytomegalovirus exposure and HLA in healthy donors. Study background: Within the Caucasian-associated ancestry cluster were around 81% of the approximately 390 genotyped donors.

Germline trimming cut 6 bases from V and 2 bases from J; bases unmatched to any gene: 8. The length of the CDR3 is 15 residues. Germline V gene lookup returns CDR1 SNHLY and CDR2 FYNNEI. Primers: 60 Vbeta forward and 13 Jbeta reverse. Clones were sequenced by immunoSEQ multiplex PCR, and TCRdb holds only the in-frame ones, with some missing. The sample shows approximately 220,000 clones, around 80% of them seen only once. Notes on the study in general: The study carried out a later analysis of TCR beta sequences. It associated some 17,000 of them with specific HLA alleles at a false discovery rate of 0.05.

About this clone itself: Its antigen is as yet unknown.

The specimen was PBMCs. The source is a boy aged 2-9 years in good health and CMV-seronegative. The V call is TRBV2, the J call TRBJ2-7, with 9 positions matching TRBD1. DNA of the CDR3: TGTGCCAGCAGGGCGGACAGGGGACAAACCTACGAGCAGTACTTC. It yields the protein CASRADRGQTYEQYF.